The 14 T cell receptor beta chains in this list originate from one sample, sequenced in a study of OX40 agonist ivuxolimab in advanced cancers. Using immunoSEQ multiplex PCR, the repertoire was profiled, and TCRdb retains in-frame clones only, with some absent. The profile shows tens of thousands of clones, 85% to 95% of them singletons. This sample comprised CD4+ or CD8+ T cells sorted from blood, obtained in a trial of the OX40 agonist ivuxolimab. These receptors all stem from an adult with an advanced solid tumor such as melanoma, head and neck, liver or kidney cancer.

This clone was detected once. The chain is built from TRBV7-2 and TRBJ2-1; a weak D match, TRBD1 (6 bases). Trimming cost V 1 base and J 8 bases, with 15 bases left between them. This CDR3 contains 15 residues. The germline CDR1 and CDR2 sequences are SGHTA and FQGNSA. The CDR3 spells CASSLVGGVIDEQFF. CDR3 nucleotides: TGTGCCAGCAGCTTAGTTGGGGGCGTAATCGATGAGCAGTTCTTC.

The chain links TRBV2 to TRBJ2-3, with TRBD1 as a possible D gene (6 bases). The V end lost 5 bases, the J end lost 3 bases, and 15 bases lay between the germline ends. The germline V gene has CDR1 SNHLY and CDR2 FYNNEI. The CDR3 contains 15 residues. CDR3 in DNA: TGTGCCAGCAGTACAACAGGGTCAGTTACAGATACGCAGTATTTT. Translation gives CASSTTGSVTDTQYF. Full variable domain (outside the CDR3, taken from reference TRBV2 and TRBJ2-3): EPEVTQTPSHQVTQMGQEVILRCVPISNHLYFYWYRQILGQKVEFLVSFYNNEISEKSEIFDDQFSVERPDGSNFTLKIRSTKLEDSAMYFCASSTTGSVTDTQYFGPGTRLTVL.

The CDR3 DNA sequence: TGTGCCAGCAGTGATGGCTATGGCTACACCTTC. The encoded protein is CASSDGYGYTF. The gene calls are TRBV25-1 and TRBJ1-2, with D hard to call. CDR3 length: 11 residues. Trimming took 3 bases from V and 4 from J, leaving 3 bases between them. The germline V gene encodes CDR1 MGHDK and CDR2 SYGVNS.

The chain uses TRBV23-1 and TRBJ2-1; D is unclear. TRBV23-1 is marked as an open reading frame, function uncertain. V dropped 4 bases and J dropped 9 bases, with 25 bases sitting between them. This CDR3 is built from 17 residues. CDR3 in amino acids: CASSLIEVQAFFSEQFF. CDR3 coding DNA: TGCGCCAGCAGTCTCATAGAGGTCCAGGCCTTCTTTAGTGAGCAGTTCTTC.

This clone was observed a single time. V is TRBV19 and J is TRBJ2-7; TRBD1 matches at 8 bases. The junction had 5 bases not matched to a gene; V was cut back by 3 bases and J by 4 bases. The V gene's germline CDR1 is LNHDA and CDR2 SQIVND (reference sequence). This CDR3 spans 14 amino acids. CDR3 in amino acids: CASSIGQGAYEQYF. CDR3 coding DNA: TGTGCCAGTAGTATCGGGCAGGGGGCTTACGAGCAGTACTTC.

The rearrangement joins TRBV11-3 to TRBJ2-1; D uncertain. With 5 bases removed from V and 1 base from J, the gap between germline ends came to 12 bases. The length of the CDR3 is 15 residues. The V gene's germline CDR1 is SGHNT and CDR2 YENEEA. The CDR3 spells CASSITRTSYNEQFF. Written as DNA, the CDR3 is TGTGCCAGCAGCATAACCCGGACGTCCTACAATGAGCAGTTCTTC. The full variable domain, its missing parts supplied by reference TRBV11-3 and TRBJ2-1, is EAGVVQSPRYKIIEKKQPVAFWCNPISGHNTLYWYLQNLGQGPELLIRYENEEAVDDSQLPKDRFSAERLKGVDSTLKIQPAELGDSAVYLCASSITRTSYNEQFFGPGTRLTVL.

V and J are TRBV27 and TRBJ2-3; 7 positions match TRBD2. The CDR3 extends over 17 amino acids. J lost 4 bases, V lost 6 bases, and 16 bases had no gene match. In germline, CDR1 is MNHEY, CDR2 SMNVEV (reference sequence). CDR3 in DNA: TGTGCCAGCAGCTTCCGTGCGGTCGCGGGAGTGGCAGATACGCAGTATTTT. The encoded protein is CASSFRAVAGVADTQYF.

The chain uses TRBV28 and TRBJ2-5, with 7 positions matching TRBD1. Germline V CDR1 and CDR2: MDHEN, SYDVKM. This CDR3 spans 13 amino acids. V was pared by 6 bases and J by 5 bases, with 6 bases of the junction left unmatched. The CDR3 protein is CASSDRVEETQYF. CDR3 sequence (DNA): TGTGCCAGCAGCGACAGGGTAGAGGAGACCCAGTACTTC.

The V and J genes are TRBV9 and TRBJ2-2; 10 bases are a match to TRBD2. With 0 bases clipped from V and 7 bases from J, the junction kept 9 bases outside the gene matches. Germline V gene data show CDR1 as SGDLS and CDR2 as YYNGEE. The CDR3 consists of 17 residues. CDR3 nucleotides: TGTGCCAGCAGCGTAGCTCCCTCTAGCGGGAGAATCGGGGAGCTGTTTTTT. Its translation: CASSVAPSSGRIGELFF.

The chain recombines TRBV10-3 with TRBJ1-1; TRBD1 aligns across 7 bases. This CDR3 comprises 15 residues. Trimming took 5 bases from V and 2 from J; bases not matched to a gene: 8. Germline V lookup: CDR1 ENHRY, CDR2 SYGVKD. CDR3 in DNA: TGTGCCATCAGTCAATCCGGGACAGCCAACACTGAAGCTTTCTTT. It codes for CAISQSGTANTEAFF.

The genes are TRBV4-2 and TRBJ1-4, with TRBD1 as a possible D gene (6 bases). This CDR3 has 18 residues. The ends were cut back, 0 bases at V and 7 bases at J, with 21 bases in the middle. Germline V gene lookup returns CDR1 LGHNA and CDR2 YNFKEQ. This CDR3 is CASSQDRGGPDLIEKLFF. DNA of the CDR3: TGTGCCAGCAGCCAAGATCGAGGGGGGCCGGACCTCATTGAAAAACTGTTTTTT.

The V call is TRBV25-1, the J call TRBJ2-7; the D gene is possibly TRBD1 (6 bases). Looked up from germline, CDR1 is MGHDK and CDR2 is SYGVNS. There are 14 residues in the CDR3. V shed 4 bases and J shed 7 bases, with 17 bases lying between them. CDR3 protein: CASSGPTGTREQYF. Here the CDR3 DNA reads TGTGCCAGCAGTGGACCCACAGGGACGCGGGAGCAGTACTTC.

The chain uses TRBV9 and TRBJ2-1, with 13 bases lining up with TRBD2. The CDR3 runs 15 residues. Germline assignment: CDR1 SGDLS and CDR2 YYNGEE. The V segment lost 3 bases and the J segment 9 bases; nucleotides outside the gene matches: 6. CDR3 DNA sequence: TGTGCCAGCAGCGAGACTAGCGGGAGGATTTTTGAGCAGTTCTTC. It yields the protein CASSETSGRIFEQFF.

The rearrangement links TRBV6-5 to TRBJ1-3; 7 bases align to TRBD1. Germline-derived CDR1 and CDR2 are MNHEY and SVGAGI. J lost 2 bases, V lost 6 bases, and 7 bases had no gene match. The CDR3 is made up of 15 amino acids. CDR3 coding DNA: TGTGCCAGCAGCCCGACAGGGCTAACTGGAAACACCATATATTTT. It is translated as CASSPTGLTGNTIYF.